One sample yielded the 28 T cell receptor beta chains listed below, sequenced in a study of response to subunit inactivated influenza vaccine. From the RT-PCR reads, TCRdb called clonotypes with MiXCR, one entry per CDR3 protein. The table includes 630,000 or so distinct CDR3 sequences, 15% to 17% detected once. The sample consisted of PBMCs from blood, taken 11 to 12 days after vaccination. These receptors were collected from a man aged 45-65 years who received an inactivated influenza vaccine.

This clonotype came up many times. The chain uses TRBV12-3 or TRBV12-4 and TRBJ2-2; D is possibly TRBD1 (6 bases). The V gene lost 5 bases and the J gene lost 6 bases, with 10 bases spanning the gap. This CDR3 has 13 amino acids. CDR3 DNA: TGTGCCAGCAGTCACAGGGATGCCGGGGAGCTGTTTTTT. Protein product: CASSHRDAGELFF.

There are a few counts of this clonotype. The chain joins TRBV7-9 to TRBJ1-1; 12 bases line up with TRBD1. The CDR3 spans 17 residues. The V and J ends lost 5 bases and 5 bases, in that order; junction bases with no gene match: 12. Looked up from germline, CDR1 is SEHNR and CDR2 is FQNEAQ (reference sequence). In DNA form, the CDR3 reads TGTGCCAGCAGCCAGCGCCGGGACAGGGGGCCGGGTACTGAAGCTTTCTTT. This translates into CASSQRRDRGPGTEAFF.

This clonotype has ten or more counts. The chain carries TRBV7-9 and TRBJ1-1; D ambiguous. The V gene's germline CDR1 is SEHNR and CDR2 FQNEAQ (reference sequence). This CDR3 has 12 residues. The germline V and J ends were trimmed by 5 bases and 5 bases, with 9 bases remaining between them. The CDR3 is CASSPPQTEAFF. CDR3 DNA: TGTGCCAGCAGCCCCCCACAGACTGAAGCTTTCTTT.

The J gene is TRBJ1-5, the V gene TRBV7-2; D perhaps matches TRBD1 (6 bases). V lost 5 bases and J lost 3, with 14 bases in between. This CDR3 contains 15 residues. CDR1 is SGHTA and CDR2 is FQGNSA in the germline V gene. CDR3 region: CASSRDQGNNQPQHF. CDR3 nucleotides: TGTGCCAGCAGCCGAGACCAGGGGAACAATCAGCCCCAGCATTTT.

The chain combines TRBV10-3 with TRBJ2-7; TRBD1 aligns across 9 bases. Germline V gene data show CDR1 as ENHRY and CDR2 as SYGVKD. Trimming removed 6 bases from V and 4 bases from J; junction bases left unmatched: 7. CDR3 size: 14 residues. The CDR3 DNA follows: TGTGCCATCAGCCCAGACAGGGGGGTATACGAGCAGTACTTC. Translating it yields CAISPDRGVYEQYF.

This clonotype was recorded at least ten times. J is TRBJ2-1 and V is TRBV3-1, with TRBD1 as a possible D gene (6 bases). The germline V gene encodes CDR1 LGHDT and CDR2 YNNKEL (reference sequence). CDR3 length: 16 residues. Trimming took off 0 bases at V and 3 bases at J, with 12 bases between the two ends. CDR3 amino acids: CASSQEMGALYNEQFF. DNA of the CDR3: TGTGCCAGCAGCCAAGAGATGGGGGCCCTCTACAATGAGCAGTTCTTC.

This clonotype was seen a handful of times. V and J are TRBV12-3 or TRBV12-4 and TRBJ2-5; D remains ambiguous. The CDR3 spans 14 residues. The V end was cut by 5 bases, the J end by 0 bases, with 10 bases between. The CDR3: CASSGYGYQETQYF. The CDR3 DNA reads TGTGCCAGCAGTGGTTATGGGTACCAAGAGACCCAGTACTTC.

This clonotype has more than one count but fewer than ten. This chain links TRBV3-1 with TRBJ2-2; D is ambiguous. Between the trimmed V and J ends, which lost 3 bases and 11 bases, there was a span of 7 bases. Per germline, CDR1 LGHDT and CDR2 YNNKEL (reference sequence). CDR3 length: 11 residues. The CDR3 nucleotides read TGTGCCAGCAGCCAGCTTACCGAGCTGTTTTTT. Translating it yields CASSQLTELFF.

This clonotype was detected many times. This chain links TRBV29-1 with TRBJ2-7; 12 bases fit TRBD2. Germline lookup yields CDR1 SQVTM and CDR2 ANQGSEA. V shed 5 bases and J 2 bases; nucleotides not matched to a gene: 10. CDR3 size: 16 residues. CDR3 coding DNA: TGCAGCGTTCGACTAGCGGGAGATCGACTTCCCTACGAGCAGTACTTC. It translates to CSVRLAGDRLPYEQYF.

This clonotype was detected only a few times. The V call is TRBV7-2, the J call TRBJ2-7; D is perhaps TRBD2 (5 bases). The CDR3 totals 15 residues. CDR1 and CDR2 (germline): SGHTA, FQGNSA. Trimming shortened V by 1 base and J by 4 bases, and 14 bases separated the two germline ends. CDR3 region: CASSLGLNRDYEQYF. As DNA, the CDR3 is TGTGCCAGCAGCTTAGGACTGAACCGGGATTACGAGCAGTACTTC.

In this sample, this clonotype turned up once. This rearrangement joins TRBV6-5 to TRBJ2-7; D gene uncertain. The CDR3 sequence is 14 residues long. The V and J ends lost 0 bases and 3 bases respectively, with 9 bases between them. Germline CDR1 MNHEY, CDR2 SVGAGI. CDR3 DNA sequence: TGTGCCAGCAGTTACTCGATGTCTTTCTACGAGCAGTACTTC. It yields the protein CASSYSMSFYEQYF.

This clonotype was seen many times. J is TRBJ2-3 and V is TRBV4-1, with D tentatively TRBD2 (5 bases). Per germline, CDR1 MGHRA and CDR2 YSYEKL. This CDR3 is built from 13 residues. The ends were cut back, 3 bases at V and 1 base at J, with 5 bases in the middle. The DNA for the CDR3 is TGCGCCAGCAGCCATAGCGGCACAGATACGCAGTATTTT. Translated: CASSHSGTDTQYF.

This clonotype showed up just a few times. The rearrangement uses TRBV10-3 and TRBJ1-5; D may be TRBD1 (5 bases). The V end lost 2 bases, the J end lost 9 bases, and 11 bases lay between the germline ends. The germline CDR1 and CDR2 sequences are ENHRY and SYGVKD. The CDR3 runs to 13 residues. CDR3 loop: CAISEEGRSPQHF. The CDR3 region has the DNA TGTGCCATCAGTGAGGAGGGACGGTCGCCCCAGCATTTT.

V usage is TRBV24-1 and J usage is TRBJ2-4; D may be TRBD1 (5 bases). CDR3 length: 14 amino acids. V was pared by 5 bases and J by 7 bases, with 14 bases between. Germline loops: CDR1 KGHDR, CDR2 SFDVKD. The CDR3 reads CATSGGQGSNIQYF. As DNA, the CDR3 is TGTGCCACCAGTGGAGGTCAGGGTAGCAACATTCAGTACTTC.

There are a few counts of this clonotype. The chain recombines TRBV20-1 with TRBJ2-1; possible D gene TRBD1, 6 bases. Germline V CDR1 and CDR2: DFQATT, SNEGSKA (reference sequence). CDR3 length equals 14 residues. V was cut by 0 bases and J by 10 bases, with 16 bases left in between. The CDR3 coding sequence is TGCAGTGCTAGAGATCCCATGGGGGCAAACGAGCAGTTCTTC. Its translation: CSARDPMGANEQFF.

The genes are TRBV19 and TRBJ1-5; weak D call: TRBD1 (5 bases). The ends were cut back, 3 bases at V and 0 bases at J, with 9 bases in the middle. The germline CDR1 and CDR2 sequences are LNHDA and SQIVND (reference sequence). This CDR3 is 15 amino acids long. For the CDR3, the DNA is TGTGCCAGTAGTATTGGACAAAATAGCAATCAGCCCCAGCATTTT. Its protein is CASSIGQNSNQPQHF.

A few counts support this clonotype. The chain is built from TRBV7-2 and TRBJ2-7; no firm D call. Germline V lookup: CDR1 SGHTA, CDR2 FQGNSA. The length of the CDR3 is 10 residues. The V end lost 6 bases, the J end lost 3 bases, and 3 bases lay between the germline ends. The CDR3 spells CASSFYEQYF. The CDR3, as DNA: TGTGCCAGCAGTTTCTACGAGCAGTACTTC. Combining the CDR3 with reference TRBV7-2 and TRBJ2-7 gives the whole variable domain GAGVSQSPSNKVTEKGKDVELRCDPISGHTALYWYRQSLGQGLEFLIYFQGNSAPDKSGLPSDRFSAERTGGSVSTLTIQRTQQEDSAVYLCASSFYEQYFGPGTRLTVT.

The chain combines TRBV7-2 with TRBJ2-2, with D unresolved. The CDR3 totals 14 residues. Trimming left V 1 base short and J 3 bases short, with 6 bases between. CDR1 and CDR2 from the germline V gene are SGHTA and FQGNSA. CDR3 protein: CASSLDIYTGELFF. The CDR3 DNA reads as TGTGCCAGCAGCTTAGATATTTACACCGGGGAGCTGTTTTTT.

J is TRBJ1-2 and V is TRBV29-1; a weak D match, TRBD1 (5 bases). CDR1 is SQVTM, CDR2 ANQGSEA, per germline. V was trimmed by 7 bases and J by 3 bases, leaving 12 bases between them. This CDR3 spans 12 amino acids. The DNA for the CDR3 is TGCAGCGCGCGGGACGGCCACTATGGCTACACCTTC. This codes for CSARDGHYGYTF.

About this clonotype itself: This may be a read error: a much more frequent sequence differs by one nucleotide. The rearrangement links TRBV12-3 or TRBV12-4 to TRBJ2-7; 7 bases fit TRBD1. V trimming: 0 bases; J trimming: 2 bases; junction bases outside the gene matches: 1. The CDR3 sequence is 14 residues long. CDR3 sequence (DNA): TGTGCCAGCAGTTTAGCAGGACAGGCCTACGAGCAGTACTTC. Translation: CASSLAGQAYEQYF.

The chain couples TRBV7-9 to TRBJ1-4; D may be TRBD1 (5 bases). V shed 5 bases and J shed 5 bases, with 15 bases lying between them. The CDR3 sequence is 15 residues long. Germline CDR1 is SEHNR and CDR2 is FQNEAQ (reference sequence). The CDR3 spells CASSAYRDGNEKLFF. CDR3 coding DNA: TGTGCCAGCAGCGCCTACCGGGACGGCAATGAAAAACTGTTTTTT.

The CDR3 is CSASGTSGRAEQFF. For the CDR3, the DNA is TGCAGTGCCTCCGGGACTAGCGGGAGAGCGGAGCAGTTCTTC. J is TRBJ2-1 and V is TRBV20-1; TRBD2 matches at 14 bases. V lost 6 bases and J lost 10; bases outside the gene matches: 8. The CDR3 spans 14 residues. From germline, CDR1 is DFQATT and CDR2 SNEGSKA (reference sequence).

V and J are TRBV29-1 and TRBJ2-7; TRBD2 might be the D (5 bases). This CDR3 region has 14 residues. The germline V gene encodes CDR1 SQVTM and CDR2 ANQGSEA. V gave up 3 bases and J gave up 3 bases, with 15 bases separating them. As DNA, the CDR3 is TGCAGCGTTGAGGCGCGGACCGGGAACTACGAGCAGTACTTC. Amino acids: CSVEARTGNYEQYF.

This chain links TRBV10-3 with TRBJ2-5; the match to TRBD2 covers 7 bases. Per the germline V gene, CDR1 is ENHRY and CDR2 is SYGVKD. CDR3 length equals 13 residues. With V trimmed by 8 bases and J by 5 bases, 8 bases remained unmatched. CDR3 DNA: TGTGCCATCGGGGGGGGACGGTGGGAGACCCAGTACTTC. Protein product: CAIGGGRWETQYF.

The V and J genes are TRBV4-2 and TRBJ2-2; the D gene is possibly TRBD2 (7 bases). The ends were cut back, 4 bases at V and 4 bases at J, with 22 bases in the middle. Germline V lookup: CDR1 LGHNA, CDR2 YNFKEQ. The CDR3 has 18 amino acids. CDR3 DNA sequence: TGTGCCAGCAGCCGCCGAAAAGGGGGGGGGCCGGGCACCGGGGAGCTGTTTTTT. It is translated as CASSRRKGGGPGTGELFF.

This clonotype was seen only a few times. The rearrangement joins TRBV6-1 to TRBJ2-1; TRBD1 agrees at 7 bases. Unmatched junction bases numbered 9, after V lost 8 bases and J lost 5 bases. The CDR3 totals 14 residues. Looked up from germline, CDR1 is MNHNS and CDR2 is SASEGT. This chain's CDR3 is CASSRGSLDNEQFF. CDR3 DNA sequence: TGTGCCAGCTCCAGGGGGTCTCTTGACAATGAGCAGTTCTTC.

DNA for the CDR3: TGTGCCAGCAGCTTCCAGGGTTATAGCAATCAGCCCCAGCATTTT. Its protein is CASSFQGYSNQPQHF. J is TRBJ1-5 and V is TRBV5-6; D is perhaps TRBD1 (5 bases). The germline gives CDR1 SGHDT, CDR2 YYEEEE. Between the trimmed V and J ends, which lost 2 bases and 0 bases, there was a span of 9 bases. The CDR3 runs 15 residues.

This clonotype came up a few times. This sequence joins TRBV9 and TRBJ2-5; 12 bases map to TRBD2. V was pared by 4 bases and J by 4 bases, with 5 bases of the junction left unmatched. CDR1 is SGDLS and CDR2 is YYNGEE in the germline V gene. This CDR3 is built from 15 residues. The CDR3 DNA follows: TGTGCCAGCAGCCCTAGCGGGAGGGAAGGAGAGACCCAGTACTTC. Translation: CASSPSGREGETQYF.